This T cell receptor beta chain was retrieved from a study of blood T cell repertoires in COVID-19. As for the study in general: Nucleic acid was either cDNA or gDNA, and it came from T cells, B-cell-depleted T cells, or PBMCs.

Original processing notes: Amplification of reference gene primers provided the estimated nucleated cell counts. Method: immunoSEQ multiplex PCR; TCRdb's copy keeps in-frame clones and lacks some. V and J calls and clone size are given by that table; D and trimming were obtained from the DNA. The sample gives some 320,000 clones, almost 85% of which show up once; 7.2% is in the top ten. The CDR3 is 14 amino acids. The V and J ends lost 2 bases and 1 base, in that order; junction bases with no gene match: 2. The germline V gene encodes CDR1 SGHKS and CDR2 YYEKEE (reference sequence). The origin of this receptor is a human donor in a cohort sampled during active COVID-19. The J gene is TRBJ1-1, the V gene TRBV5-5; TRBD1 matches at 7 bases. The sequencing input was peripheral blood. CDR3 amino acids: CASSFTGANTEAFF. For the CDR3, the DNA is TGTGCCAGCAGCTTTACAGGGGCGAACACTGAAGCTTTCTTT.